Ten or more counts support the clone carrying this T cell receptor (beta chain). This CDR3 has 15 amino acids. V gave up 0 bases and J gave up 2 bases, with 8 bases separating them. The V gene's germline CDR1 is MGHRA and CDR2 YSYEKL. Exposed participants came across a COVID-19 case within 2 weeks before study entry. This sample is part of a study of blood T cell repertoires in COVID-19. Study-level background: The cDNA or gDNA used as material had been derived from T cells, B-cell-depleted T cells, or PBMCs.

Profiled with immunoSEQ multiplex PCR; TCRdb holds only in-frame clones, not every one. The table has approximately 280,000 clones, 80% to 85% seen once. Material for sequencing was PBMCs or T cells enriched from blood (not recorded which). The V call is TRBV4-1, the J call TRBJ1-5; D possibly corresponds to TRBD1 (6 bases). This TCR came from a man in his forties who had been exposed to COVID-19. CDR3 DNA sequence: TGCGCCAGCAGCCAAGATCGACAGGGCAATCAGCCCCAGCATTTT. Translated: CASSQDRQGNQPQHF.